This TCR beta chain was recovered during a study of blood T cell repertoires in COVID-19. Seattle enrolled patients during active infection and tracked them longitudinally. The germline gives CDR1 MNHEY, CDR2 SVGEGT. This CDR3 region has 18 residues. The junction had 7 bases not matched to a gene; V was cut back by 0 bases and J by 1 base. Per the original data handling: Nucleated cell number was recorded as an estimate derived from reference gene primer amplification. TCRdb's table, derived via immunoSEQ multiplex PCR, lists solely in-frame clones and lacks some. V and J calls and clone size are copied from that table; D and trimming were computed from the DNA. The sample includes approximately 200,000 clones, about four fifths of them seen just once.

The source is a woman older than 75 with COVID-19, enrolled during active disease. Sequencing was done on a sample of peripheral blood. This sequence joins TRBV6-2 or TRBV6-3 and TRBJ2-1, with 9 positions matching TRBD2. As DNA, the CDR3 is TGTGCCAGCAGTTACTCGATCACTAGCGGGCTTTCCTACAATGAGCAGTTCTTC. Encoded protein: CASSYSITSGLSYNEQFF.